This record covers a single T cell receptor beta chain. The antigen remains unidentified. Using constant-segment primers, 5'RACE produced TCR alpha and TCR beta cDNA libraries carrying sample barcodes and UMIs. TCRdb reprocessed the 5' RACE reads with MiXCR, giving one entry per CDR3 protein. Found here are about 400,000 distinct CDR3 sequences, more than 20% of them singletons; the top ten hold 8.5% to 9%. The sample belongs to a study of T-cell memory formation after mild COVID-19. Germline loops: CDR1 SGHTA, CDR2 FQGNSA. V was shortened by 3 bases and J by 8 bases, with 11 bases between the two germline ends. The length of the CDR3 is 13 residues. Study-wide points: Balance between CD4 and CD8 was seen in clones contracting day 15 to 85, and a CD4+ lean was seen in later expanders.

The clonotype comes from an adult woman who had mild COVID-19 (a few samples of this study predate the infection). Cell type and time point are not known. The sequencing input was PBMCs or a T cell subset sorted from them (not recorded which). This rearrangement joins TRBV7-2 to TRBJ2-1; no clear D gene. CDR3 sequence: CASSFLRWDEQFF. CDR3 nucleotides: TGTGCCAGCAGCTTCCTTCGGTGGGATGAGCAGTTCTTC.